This is a list of T cell receptor beta chains from one sample in a study of technical replicates of blood from several donors. The protocol was immunoSEQ multiplex PCR, while the TCRdb copy is restricted to in-frame clones and leaves out a portion. Of tens of thousands of clones in the sample, around 94% were seen once. Material: T cells isolated from PBMCs. The receptors shown here come from a human donor in good health. CDR3s include the opening cysteine and the closing phenylalanine or tryptophan. Fields, in order: CDR3 DNA, CDR3 protein, CDR3 length, clone size, D gene, J gene, V gene. D genes are given only for firm matches. Only part of the rows carry a size: once, few, many, or a class if the clone is expanded.

cdr3_nt: TGCGCCAGCAGCCAAGAGGGGGCTCCGGGGACTGAAGCTTTCTTT; cdr3_aa: CASSQEGAPGTEAFF; cdr3_length: 15; clone_size: once; d_call: -; j_call: TRBJ1-1; v_call: TRBV4-3
cdr3_nt: TGTGCCAGTAGTAGACAGGGGGCCTACAATGAGCAGTTCTTC; cdr3_aa: CASSRQGAYNEQFF; cdr3_length: 14; clone_size: -; d_call: TRBD1; j_call: TRBJ2-1; v_call: TRBV19
cdr3_nt: TGTGCCAGCAGCCCTGGACTAGCGGGAGTTGGCGAGCAGTACTTC; cdr3_aa: CASSPGLAGVGEQYF; cdr3_length: 15; clone_size: -; d_call: TRBD2; j_call: TRBJ2-7; v_call: TRBV6-5
cdr3_nt: TGCAGCGTTGAAACGACAGGGGGCTACGAGCAGTACTTC; cdr3_aa: CSVETTGGYEQYF; cdr3_length: 13; clone_size: once; d_call: TRBD1; j_call: TRBJ2-7; v_call: TRBV29-1
cdr3_nt: TGTGCCAGCAGCCCCGAGGGGGACCCATATGAGCAGTTCTTC; cdr3_aa: CASSPEGDPYEQFF; cdr3_length: 14; clone_size: -; d_call: -; j_call: TRBJ2-1; v_call: TRBV7-9
cdr3_nt: TGCGCCAGCAGCCGCTCCCCCTTGGGGGGGGGTAGCAATCAGCCCCAGCATTTT; cdr3_aa: CASSRSPLGGGSNQPQHF; cdr3_length: 18; clone_size: -; d_call: -; j_call: TRBJ1-5; v_call: TRBV4-1
cdr3_nt: TGTGCCAGCAGTGGATCCGGGACAGGGGGAAGCTACACCTTC; cdr3_aa: CASSGSGTGGSYTF; cdr3_length: 14; clone_size: -; d_call: TRBD1; j_call: TRBJ1-2; v_call: TRBV27
cdr3_nt: TGTGCCAGCAGTTCCCCAGGGTTCGAAAACATTCAGTACTTC; cdr3_aa: CASSSPGFENIQYF; cdr3_length: 14; clone_size: -; d_call: -; j_call: TRBJ2-4; v_call: TRBV28
cdr3_nt: TGTGTCGACAGTCCCGGGCCTCTTTATGGCTACACCTTC; cdr3_aa: CVDSPGPLYGYTF; cdr3_length: 13; clone_size: -; d_call: -; j_call: TRBJ1-2; v_call: TRBV7-9
cdr3_nt: TGTGCCAGCAGCTTGGATGGTAGCGGGCCTCCCTACGAGCAGTACTTC; cdr3_aa: CASSLDGSGPPYEQYF; cdr3_length: 16; clone_size: -; d_call: TRBD2; j_call: TRBJ2-7; v_call: TRBV5-5
cdr3_nt: TGTGCCAGCAGCGAAGGGGATAGCGAAAAACTGTTTTTT; cdr3_aa: CASSEGDSEKLFF; cdr3_length: 13; clone_size: -; d_call: -; j_call: TRBJ1-4; v_call: TRBV5-6
cdr3_nt: TGTGCCAGCAGCCTCGAAAACAGGGAGGGCTACACCTTC; cdr3_aa: CASSLENREGYTF; cdr3_length: 13; clone_size: -; d_call: -; j_call: TRBJ1-2; v_call: TRBV6-6
cdr3_nt: TGTGCCTGGATCTCAGAATCCGAGCAGTACTTC; cdr3_aa: CAWISESEQYF; cdr3_length: 11; clone_size: -; d_call: -; j_call: TRBJ2-7; v_call: TRBV30
cdr3_nt: TGTGCCGTTCCTGGACAGGCTAACTATGGCTACACCTTC; cdr3_aa: CAVPGQANYGYTF; cdr3_length: 13; clone_size: -; d_call: TRBD1; j_call: TRBJ1-2; v_call: TRBV19
cdr3_nt: TGTGCCAGTAGTATCCCCCGGACTGGGAACTATGGCTACACCTTC; cdr3_aa: CASSIPRTGNYGYTF; cdr3_length: 15; clone_size: once; d_call: -; j_call: TRBJ1-2; v_call: TRBV19
cdr3_nt: TGTGCCAGCAGCCCGCCCGGGGCGGGAGCCAATGAGCAGTTCTTC; cdr3_aa: CASSPPGAGANEQFF; cdr3_length: 15; clone_size: -; d_call: TRBD2; j_call: TRBJ2-1; v_call: TRBV7-3
cdr3_nt: TGCAGCGTTGTGGGACTAGCGGGAGGAAATGAGCAGTTCTTC; cdr3_aa: CSVVGLAGGNEQFF; cdr3_length: 14; clone_size: once; d_call: TRBD2; j_call: TRBJ2-1; v_call: TRBV29-1
cdr3_nt: TGTGCCAGCAGTTCCCACACAGGGGACGGAAACACCATATATTTT; cdr3_aa: CASSSHTGDGNTIYF; cdr3_length: 15; clone_size: -; d_call: TRBD1; j_call: TRBJ1-3; v_call: TRBV28
cdr3_nt: TGTGCCAGTAGAGCTCAGGACAGCTCCTACGAGCAGTACTTC; cdr3_aa: CASRAQDSSYEQYF; cdr3_length: 14; clone_size: once; d_call: -; j_call: TRBJ2-7; v_call: TRBV19
cdr3_nt: TGCGCCAGCAGCCGGGGGACTAGCGGGAGTGTAGAGACCCAGTACTTC; cdr3_aa: CASSRGTSGSVETQYF; cdr3_length: 16; clone_size: -; d_call: TRBD2; j_call: TRBJ2-5; v_call: TRBV4-1
cdr3_nt: TGTGCCAGCAGCCTAGGGGGCCCACCATACGAGCAGTACTTC; cdr3_aa: CASSLGGPPYEQYF; cdr3_length: 14; clone_size: once; d_call: TRBD1; j_call: TRBJ2-7; v_call: TRBV6-5
cdr3_nt: TGTGCCAGCAGCGTAGATACAGCCTCCCTCGAGCAGTACTTC; cdr3_aa: CASSVDTASLEQYF; cdr3_length: 14; clone_size: -; d_call: -; j_call: TRBJ2-7; v_call: TRBV9